Presented here are 11 T cell receptor beta chains from one specimen sequenced in a study of blood T cell repertoires in COVID-19. TCRdb's copy holds only in-frame clones and misses some; the assay was immunoSEQ multiplex PCR. Seen here are approximately 100,000 clones, about nine tenths observed once, and the top ten hold 15% to 20%. Input material: peripheral blood. The origin of the receptors is a woman of 80 years or more in a cohort sampled during active COVID-19.

The V gene is TRBV5-1, the J gene TRBJ2-5, with TRBD2 matching over 10 bases. CDR1 is SGHRS and CDR2 is YFSETQ in the germline V gene. J gave up 5 bases and V 0 bases, and 7 bases lay outside the gene matches. The CDR3 sequence is 16 residues long. CDR3 region: CASSLEAGGAEETQYF. The CDR3 bases are TGCGCCAGCAGCTTGGAAGCGGGAGGGGCGGAGGAGACCCAGTACTTC.

This clone was observed a handful of times. The sample has other DNA sequences that encode this CDR3 too. V is TRBV6-6 and J is TRBJ2-1, with 11 bases fitting TRBD1. The CDR3 has 14 residues. The germline V gene encodes CDR1 MNHNY and CDR2 SVGAGI (reference sequence). The J segment lost 7 bases and the V segment lost 6 bases, leaving 5 bases of the junction unmatched. CDR3 sequence reads: CASRTGTGGNEQFF. The CDR3 DNA reads TGTGCCAGCAGAACCGGGACAGGGGGGAATGAGCAGTTCTTC.

This chain links TRBV7-9 with TRBJ2-2, with 8 nucleotides matching TRBD2. Germline CDR1 reads SEHNR; CDR2 reads FQNEAQ (reference sequence). The ends lost 5 bases at V and 5 bases at J; junction bases unmatched: 7. The CDR3 has 15 amino acids. The CDR3 coding sequence is TGTGCCAGCAGCCCCGGGACTAGTTGGACCGGGGAGCTGTTTTTT. Translated, it gives CASSPGTSWTGELFF.

The rearrangement links TRBV4-2 to TRBJ1-4; 7 nucleotides align to TRBD1. V lost 4 bases to trimming and J lost 8 bases; unmatched junction nucleotides: 16. The CDR3 consists of 17 residues. Germline values: CDR1 LGHNA, CDR2 YNFKEQ. Written as DNA, the CDR3 is TGTGCCAGCAGCCTAGTCTACCGGGACAGCTTACGGGAAAAACTGTTTTTT. It codes for CASSLVYRDSLREKLFF.

CDR3 sequence: CATSDVGEGQFF. CDR3 coding DNA: TGTGCCACCAGTGATGTAGGAGAGGGGCAGTTCTTC. The J gene is TRBJ2-1, the V gene TRBV24-1; D possibly corresponds to TRBD2 (5 bases). The CDR3 spans 12 residues. V lost 3 bases, J lost 12 bases, and 11 bases lay in between. Germline-derived CDR1 and CDR2 are KGHDR and SFDVKD.

V and J are TRBV14 and TRBJ2-6; no clear D gene. The CDR3 runs to 18 residues. V lost 4 bases and J lost 0, with 16 bases in between. Germline V gene sequence: CDR1 SGHDN, CDR2 FVKESK. The CDR3: CASSPDPVWSSGANVLTF. The CDR3 DNA reads TGTGCCAGCAGCCCCGATCCGGTCTGGAGCTCTGGGGCCAACGTCCTGACTTTC.

The genes are TRBV15 and TRBJ2-1; D gene uncertain. The CDR3 has 14 amino acids. V lost 2 bases and J 0 bases, leaving 5 bases between the germline ends. CDR1 is LNHNV and CDR2 is YYDKDF in the germline V gene (reference sequence). CDR3 residues: CATSRQNSYNEQFF. CDR3 bases: TGTGCCACCAGCAGACAGAACTCCTACAATGAGCAGTTCTTC. Together with reference TRBV15 and TRBJ2-1, the CDR3 gives the full variable domain: DAMVIQNPRYQVTQFGKPVTLSCSQTLNHNVMYWYQQKSSQAPKLLFHYYDKDFNNEADTPDNFQSRRPNTSFCFLDIRSPGLGDTAMYLCATSRQNSYNEQFFGPGTRLTVL.

This chain links TRBV6-5 with TRBJ1-1; TRBD1 aligns across 9 bases. Germline CDR1 and CDR2: MNHEY and SVGAGI. The CDR3 sequence is 15 residues long. V was clipped by 4 bases and J by 0 bases; unmatched bases: 3. The CDR3 DNA sequence: TGTGCCAGCAGTTCGGGGACAGGGTTGAACACTGAAGCTTTCTTT. It encodes CASSSGTGLNTEAFF.

This chain joins TRBV27 and TRBJ2-6, with D tentatively TRBD1 (5 bases). The CDR3 extends over 12 amino acids. The V gene lost 3 bases and the J gene lost 11 bases, with 8 bases spanning the gap. Germline V gene lookup returns CDR1 MNHEY and CDR2 SMNVEV (reference sequence). The CDR3 DNA follows: TGTGCCAGCAGTTTGCAGGGTTACGTCCTGACTTTC. Amino acid sequence: CASSLQGYVLTF.

This clone was recorded only once. The chain couples TRBV5-1 to TRBJ2-3; the match to TRBD2 covers 12 bases. This CDR3 contains 18 residues. Per the germline V gene, CDR1 is SGHRS and CDR2 is YFSETQ. V gave up 0 bases and J gave up 3 bases; unmatched junction bases: 8. The CDR3 DNA reads TGCGCCAGCAGCTTGGCTAGCGGGAGGGCCTATCTGACAGATACGCAGTATTTT. As protein: CASSLASGRAYLTDTQYF.

The V and J genes are TRBV5-1 and TRBJ1-5; tentative D call: TRBD1 (5 bases). Germline lookup yields CDR1 SGHRS and CDR2 YFSETQ. Trimming pared 1 base from V and 2 bases from J, leaving 16 bases between. The CDR3 totals 17 residues. The CDR3, as DNA: TGCGCCAGCAGCTTGACAACAGGAACGGGGGGCAATCAGCCCCAGCATTTT. Amino acids: CASSLTTGTGGNQPQHF.